The 5 T cell receptor beta chains presented below share a single source sample, sequenced in a study of blood T cell repertoires in COVID-19. Produced via immunoSEQ multiplex PCR; TCRdb's table is partial and in-frame only. The table includes fewer than 85,000 clones, 80% to 90% detected once. Specimen: peripheral blood. The receptor source for this set is a man aged 50-59 years with active COVID-19.

V and J are TRBV7-9 and TRBJ2-1, with TRBD2 matching over 11 bases. Germline V gives CDR1 SEHNR, CDR2 FQNEAQ (reference sequence). This CDR3 contains 13 residues. V was pared by 9 bases and J by 7 bases, with 5 bases of the junction left unmatched. The CDR3 coding sequence is TGTGCCAGAGAACTAGCGGGAGTAAATGAGCAGTTCTTC. Protein product: CARELAGVNEQFF.

This clone was detected only a few times. The chain is built from TRBV4-1 and TRBJ2-3; tentative D call: TRBD1 (5 bases). Trimming shortened V by 0 bases and J by 8 bases, and 15 bases separated the two germline ends. CDR1 and CDR2 from the germline V gene are MGHRA and YSYEKL. CDR3 length: 15 residues. This CDR3 reads CASSQDRGTLLTQYF. The CDR3 DNA is TGCGCCAGCAGCCAAGATAGGGGTACCCTTCTTACGCAGTATTTT.

The chain has TRBV25-1 and TRBJ2-1; D unclear. Trimming took 1 base from V and 0 from J, leaving 10 bases between them. Germline CDR1 reads MGHDK; CDR2 reads SYGVNS. The CDR3 sequence is 16 residues long. The CDR3, as DNA: TGTGCCAGCAGTGAATTGACATCGAGCTCCTACAATGAGCAGTTCTTC. As protein: CASSELTSSSYNEQFF.

This clone has just a few counts. Other DNA sequences of this sample code for an identical CDR3. The V gene is TRBV5-1, the J gene TRBJ2-2; 7 bases are a match to TRBD1. There are 15 residues in the CDR3. Germline V gives CDR1 SGHRS, CDR2 YFSETQ. The J segment lost 0 bases and the V segment lost 4 bases, leaving 3 bases of the junction unmatched. The CDR3 bases are TGCGCCAGCAGCCCCGGGACAGCGAACACCGGGGAGCTGTTTTTT. Translation: CASSPGTANTGELFF.

The gene calls are TRBV5-4 and TRBJ1-2; TRBD1 agrees at 7 bases. The CDR3 extends over 15 amino acids. V gave up 0 bases and J gave up 6 bases; unmatched junction bases: 8. CDR1 is SGHNT, CDR2 YYREEE, per germline (reference sequence). The CDR3 spells CASSLEPGQFDGYTF. The DNA for the CDR3 is TGTGCCAGCAGCTTGGAGCCGGGACAGTTCGATGGCTACACCTTC.